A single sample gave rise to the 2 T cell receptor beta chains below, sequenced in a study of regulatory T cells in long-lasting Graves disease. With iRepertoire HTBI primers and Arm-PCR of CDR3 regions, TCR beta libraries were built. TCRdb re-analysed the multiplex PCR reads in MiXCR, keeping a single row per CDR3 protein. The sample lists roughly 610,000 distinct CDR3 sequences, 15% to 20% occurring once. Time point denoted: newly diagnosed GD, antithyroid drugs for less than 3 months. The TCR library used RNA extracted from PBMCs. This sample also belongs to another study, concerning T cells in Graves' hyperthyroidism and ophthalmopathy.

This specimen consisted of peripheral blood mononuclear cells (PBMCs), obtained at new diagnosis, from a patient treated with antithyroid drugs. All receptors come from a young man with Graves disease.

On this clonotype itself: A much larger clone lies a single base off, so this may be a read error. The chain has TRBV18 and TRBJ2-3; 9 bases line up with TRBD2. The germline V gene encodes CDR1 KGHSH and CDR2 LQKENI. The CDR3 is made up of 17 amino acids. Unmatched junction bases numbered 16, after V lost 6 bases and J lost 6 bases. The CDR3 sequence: CASSPGISGGAVDTQYF. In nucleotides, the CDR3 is TGTGCCAGCTCGCCCGGGATTAGCGGGGGAGCTGTGGATACGCAGTATTTT.

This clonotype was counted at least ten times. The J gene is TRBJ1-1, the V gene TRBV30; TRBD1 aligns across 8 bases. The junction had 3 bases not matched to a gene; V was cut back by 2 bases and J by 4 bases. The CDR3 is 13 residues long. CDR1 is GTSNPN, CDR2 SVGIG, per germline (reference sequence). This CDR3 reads CAWSRTGGTEAFF. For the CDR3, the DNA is TGTGCCTGGAGTCGAACAGGGGGCACTGAAGCTTTCTTT.